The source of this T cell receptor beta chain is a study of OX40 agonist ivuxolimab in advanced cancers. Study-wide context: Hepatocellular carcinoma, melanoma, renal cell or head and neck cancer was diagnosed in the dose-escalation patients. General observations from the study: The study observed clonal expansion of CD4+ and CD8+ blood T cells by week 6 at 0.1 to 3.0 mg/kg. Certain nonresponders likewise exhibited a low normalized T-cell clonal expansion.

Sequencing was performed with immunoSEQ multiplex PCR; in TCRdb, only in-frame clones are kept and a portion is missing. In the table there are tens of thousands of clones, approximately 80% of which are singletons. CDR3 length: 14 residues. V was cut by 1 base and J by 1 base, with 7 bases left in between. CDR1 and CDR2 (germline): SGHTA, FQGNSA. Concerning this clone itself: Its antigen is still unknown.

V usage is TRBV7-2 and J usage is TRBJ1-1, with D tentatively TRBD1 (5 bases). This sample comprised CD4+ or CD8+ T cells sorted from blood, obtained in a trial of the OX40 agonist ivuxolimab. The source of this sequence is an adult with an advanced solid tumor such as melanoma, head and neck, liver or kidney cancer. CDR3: CASSLVTANTEAFF. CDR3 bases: TGTGCCAGCAGCTTAGTGACAGCGAACACTGAAGCTTTCTTT. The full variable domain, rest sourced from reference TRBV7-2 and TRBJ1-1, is GAGVSQSPSNKVTEKGKDVELRCDPISGHTALYWYRQSLGQGLEFLIYFQGNSAPDKSGLPSDRFSAERTGGSVSTLTIQRTQQEDSAVYLCASSLVTANTEAFFGQGTRLTVV.